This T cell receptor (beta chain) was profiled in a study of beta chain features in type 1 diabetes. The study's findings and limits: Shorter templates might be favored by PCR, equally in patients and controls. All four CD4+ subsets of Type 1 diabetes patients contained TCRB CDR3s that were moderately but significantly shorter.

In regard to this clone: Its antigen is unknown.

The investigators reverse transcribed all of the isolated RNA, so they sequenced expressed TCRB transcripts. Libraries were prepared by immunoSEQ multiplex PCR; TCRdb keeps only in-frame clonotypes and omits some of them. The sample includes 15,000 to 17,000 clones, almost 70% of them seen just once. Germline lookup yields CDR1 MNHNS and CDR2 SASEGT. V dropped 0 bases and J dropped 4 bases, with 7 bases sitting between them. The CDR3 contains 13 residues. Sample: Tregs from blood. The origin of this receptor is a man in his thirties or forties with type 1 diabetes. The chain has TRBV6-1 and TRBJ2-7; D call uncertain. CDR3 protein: CASSEAPTYEQYF. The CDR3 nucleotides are TGTGCCAGCAGTGAAGCTCCTACGTACGAGCAGTACTTC.